There are a few counts of the clone carrying this T cell receptor beta chain. Germline V lookup: CDR1 SNHLY, CDR2 FYNNEI. CDR3 length: 11 amino acids. V lost 7 bases and J lost 10, with 11 bases in between. Method: immunoSEQ multiplex PCR; TCRdb's copy keeps in-frame clones and lacks some. The sample includes about 130,000 clones, 75% to 90% of them seen just once. This sample stems from a study of identifying expanded T cells in peripheral blood. Sequencing used blood. V usage is TRBV2 and J usage is TRBJ2-1; D remains ambiguous. The TCR sequence derives from a person aged 18 to 75 in good health. In DNA, the CDR3 is TGTGCCAGCACCTCATTGGGGGAGCAGTTCTTC. Its translation: CASTSLGEQFF.